Listed below are T cell receptor beta chains from one sample, sequenced in a study of cytomegalovirus exposure and HLA in healthy donors. TCRdb keeps only in-frame clones here, not all; method: immunoSEQ multiplex PCR. The sample yields almost 65,000 clones, roughly 89% seen once. Sample: PBMCs. These receptors originate from a woman under 30 in good health and CMV-seronegative. CDR3s include the opening cysteine and the closing phenylalanine or tryptophan. D genes are given only for firm matches. Rows may omit the clone size; those that give it use once, few, many or a size class.

CDR3 protein: CAKLGVFYEQYF; CDR3 DNA: TGTGCCAAGTTAGGGGTTTTCTACGAGCAGTACTTC; V gene: TRBV21-1; D gene: -; clone size: -; J gene: TRBJ2-7
CDR3 protein: CASRELGGGLNEQFF; CDR3 DNA: TGTGCCAGCAGGGAGTTGGGGGGGGGCCTGAATGAGCAGTTCTTC; V gene: TRBV27; D gene: -; clone size: -; J gene: TRBJ2-1
CDR3 protein: CASSRWTHSGGPETQYF; CDR3 DNA: TGTGCCAGCAGCCGTTGGACCCACTCAGGGGGCCCAGAGACCCAGTACTTC; V gene: TRBV11-2; D gene: TRBD1; clone size: once; J gene: TRBJ2-5
CDR3 protein: CASSGAGLWGDNSPLHF; CDR3 DNA: TGTGCCAGCAGCGGAGCGGGACTCTGGGGTGATAATTCACCCCTCCACTTT; V gene: TRBV5-6; D gene: -; clone size: -; J gene: TRBJ1-6
CDR3 protein: CASSQNRDEQFF; CDR3 DNA: TGTGCCAGCAGCCAAAATCGCGATGAGCAGTTCTTC; V gene: TRBV4-2; D gene: -; clone size: -; J gene: TRBJ2-1
CDR3 protein: CAVSGTNSGNTIYF; CDR3 DNA: TGTGCCGTCTCCGGGACAAACTCTGGAAACACCATATATTTT; V gene: TRBV19; D gene: -; clone size: -; J gene: TRBJ1-3
CDR3 protein: CASSDITGVGGYTF; CDR3 DNA: TGTGCCAGCAGTGATATCACAGGGGTCGGGGGCTACACCTTC; V gene: TRBV6-1; D gene: TRBD1; clone size: -; J gene: TRBJ1-2
CDR3 protein: CASASGTANTGELFF; CDR3 DNA: TGTGCCAGCGCTTCCGGGACAGCGAACACCGGGGAGCTGTTTTTT; V gene: TRBV6-5; D gene: TRBD1; clone size: -; J gene: TRBJ2-2
CDR3 protein: CASSPTLNPSYEQYF; CDR3 DNA: TGTGCCAGCTCACCGACATTAAACCCATCCTACGAGCAGTACTTC; V gene: TRBV18; D gene: -; clone size: -; J gene: TRBJ2-7
CDR3 protein: CASQGLAYYNEQFF; CDR3 DNA: TGTGCCAGCCAGGGACTAGCGTACTACAATGAGCAGTTCTTC; V gene: TRBV11-2; D gene: TRBD2; clone size: -; J gene: TRBJ2-1
CDR3 protein: CASSLAKSGLAYETQYF; CDR3 DNA: TGTGCCAGCAGCTTGGCCAAGTCGGGACTAGCATACGAGACCCAGTACTTC; V gene: TRBV5-6; D gene: TRBD2; clone size: -; J gene: TRBJ2-5
CDR3 protein: CASSSGLAGGSSYNEQFF; CDR3 DNA: TGCGCCAGCAGCTCGGGACTAGCGGGGGGGAGCTCCTACAATGAGCAGTTCTTC; V gene: TRBV5-1; D gene: TRBD2; clone size: -; J gene: TRBJ2-1
CDR3 protein: CASSERQGLAQHF; CDR3 DNA: TGTGCCAGCAGTGAAAGACAGGGGCTGGCCCAGCATTTT; V gene: TRBV6-1; D gene: TRBD1; clone size: once; J gene: TRBJ1-5
CDR3 protein: CASHSGQVYSYEQYF; CDR3 DNA: TGTGCCAGTCACTCCGGACAGGTATATTCCTACGAGCAGTACTTC; V gene: TRBV6-5; D gene: TRBD1; clone size: -; J gene: TRBJ2-7